This T cell receptor (beta chain) was obtained from a study of early T cells in non-severe SARS-CoV-2 infection. Background on the study: Sequencing used unsorted whole-blood bulk RNA, so chains lack pairing.

CDR3 length: 14 residues. The V gene lost 6 bases and the J gene lost 10 bases, with 16 bases spanning the gap. CDR1 and CDR2 from the germline V gene are ENHRY and SYGVKD. One entry per CDR3 protein results from TCRdb running MiXCR on the 5' RACE reads. This repertoire shows approximately 65,000 distinct CDR3 sequences, about 11% found once; its top ten account for about 2.7%. This receptor was obtained from an adult who was a healthcare worker with PCR-confirmed SARS-CoV-2 infection or an uninfected control (not recorded which). Sequenced material: whole blood, taken at baseline. The chain combines TRBV10-3 with TRBJ1-6; no clear D. CDR3 loop: CAISPSVVGSPLHF. The CDR3, as DNA: TGTGCCATCAGCCCTTCGGTGGTAGGGTCACCCCTCCACTTT.